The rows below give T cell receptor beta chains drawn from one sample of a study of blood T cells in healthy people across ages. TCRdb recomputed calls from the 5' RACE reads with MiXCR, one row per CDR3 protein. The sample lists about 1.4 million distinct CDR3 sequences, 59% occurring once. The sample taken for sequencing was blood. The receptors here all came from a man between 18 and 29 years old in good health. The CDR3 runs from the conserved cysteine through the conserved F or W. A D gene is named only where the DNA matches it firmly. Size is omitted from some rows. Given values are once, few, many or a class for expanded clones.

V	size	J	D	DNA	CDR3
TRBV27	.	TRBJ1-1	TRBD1	TGTGCCAGCAGTGGGAAGGGACAGAAGACCGTTGAGACTGAAGCTTTCTTT	CASSGKGQKTVETEAFF
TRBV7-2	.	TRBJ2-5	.	TGTGCCAGCAGCTCAAGGTCAGGGGACGAGACCCAGTACTTC	CASSSRSGDETQYF
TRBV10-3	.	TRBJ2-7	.	TGTGCCATCAGTCGGACTATCGCCGGCGAGCAGTACTTC	CAISRTIAGEQYF
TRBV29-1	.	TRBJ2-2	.	TGCAGCGCCCTCGGCGGGGACAACACCGGGGAGCTGTTTTTT	CSALGGDNTGELFF
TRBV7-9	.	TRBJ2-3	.	TGTGCCAGCAGCTTAGGAGGGGGAGAGGCAGATACGCAGTATTTT	CASSLGGGEADTQYF
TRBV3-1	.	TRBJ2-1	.	TGTGCCAGCAGCCAGTTTAGCGGAGTTTACAATGAGCAGTTCTTC	CASSQFSGVYNEQFF
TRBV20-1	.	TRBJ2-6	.	TGCAGTGCAATGGCAATCCTCCCGGGGGCCAACGTCCTGACTTTC	CSAMAILPGANVLTF
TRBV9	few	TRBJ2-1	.	TGTGCCAGCAGCGTAGAGCTCGGTGAGCAGTTCTTC	CASSVELGEQFF
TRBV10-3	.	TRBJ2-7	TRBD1	TGTGCCATCAGTGAGCGACAGGGGTACTCCTACGAGCAGTACTTC	CAISERQGYSYEQYF
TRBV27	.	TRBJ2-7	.	TGTGCCAGCAAGGGACATTGGTACGAGCAGTACTTC	CASKGHWYEQYF
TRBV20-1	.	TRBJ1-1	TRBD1	TGCAGTGCGGACCGGGGGAACAGGGGGGGCACTGAAGCTTTCTTT	CSADRGNRGGTEAFF
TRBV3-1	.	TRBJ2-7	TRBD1	TGTGCCAGCAGCCGCAATAGGGACAGGGGTTTCTACGAGCAGTACTTC	CASSRNRDRGFYEQYF
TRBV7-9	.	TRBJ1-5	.	TGTGCCAGCAGCTCCGAGACGGACCATCAGCCCCAGCATTTT	CASSSETDHQPQHF
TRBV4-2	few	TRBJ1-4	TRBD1	TGTGCCAGCAGCCAAGTCAGCCCGGGACAGAAAAATGAAAAACTGTTTTTT	CASSQVSPGQKNEKLFF
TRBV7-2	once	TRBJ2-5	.	TGTGCCAGCAGCGGAACGGGACAAGGGGCCCAGTACTTC	CASSGTGQGAQYF
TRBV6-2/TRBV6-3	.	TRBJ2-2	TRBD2	TGTGCCAGTGGGACTACCGACACCGGGGAGCTGTTTTTT	CASGTTDTGELFF
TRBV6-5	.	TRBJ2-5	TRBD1	TGTGCCAGCAGTTACGGTGGGACAGGTGGGGAGACCCAGTACTTC	CASSYGGTGGETQYF
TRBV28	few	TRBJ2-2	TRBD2	TGTGCCAGCAATAGCGGGGGGCCCTCGGGCACCGGGGAGCTGTTTTTT	CASNSGGPSGTGELFF
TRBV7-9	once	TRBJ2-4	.	TGTGCCAGCAGCTATACGCCGTCTACCGGGCTAAAAAACATTCAGTACTTC	CASSYTPSTGLKNIQYF
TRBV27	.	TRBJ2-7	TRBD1	TGTGCCAGCAGTTTCTGGACAGGGAAATCCTACGAGCAGTACTTC	CASSFWTGKSYEQYF
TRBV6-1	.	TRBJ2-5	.	TGTGCCAGCAGCCGGGACGCACAAGAGACCCAGTACTTC	CASSRDAQETQYF
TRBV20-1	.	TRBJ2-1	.	TGCAGTGCAGTGAATAGCGGCGATGAGCAGTTCTTC	CSAVNSGDEQFF
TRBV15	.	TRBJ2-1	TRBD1	TGTGCCACCAGCCACAGACAGGGTTCCTACAATGAGCAGTTCTTC	CATSHRQGSYNEQFF
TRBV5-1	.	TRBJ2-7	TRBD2	TGCGCCAGCAGCTTGTCGGCCAGCGGGAGGGCCCTCGGGTACGAGCAGTACTTC	CASSLSASGRALGYEQYF
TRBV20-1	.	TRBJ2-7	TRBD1	TGCAGTGCTAAGGACGGAGACAGGGGGTCCTACGAGCAGTACTTC	CSAKDGDRGSYEQYF
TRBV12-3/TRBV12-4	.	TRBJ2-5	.	TGTGCCAGCAACCTTGACAGCCAAGAGACCCAGTACTTC	CASNLDSQETQYF
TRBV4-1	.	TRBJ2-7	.	TGCGCCAGCAGCCAAGACCCATGGGTCGAGCAGTACTTC	CASSQDPWVEQYF
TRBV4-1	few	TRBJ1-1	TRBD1	TGCGCCAGCAGCCAAGGGACAGGGTGGACTGAAGCTTTCTTT	CASSQGTGWTEAFF
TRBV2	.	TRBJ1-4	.	TGTGCCAGCACGGAGGAACCCACCGCAACTAATGAAAAACTGTTTTTT	CASTEEPTATNEKLFF